This T cell receptor beta chain was sequenced in a study of cytomegalovirus exposure and HLA in healthy donors. The PCR had 60 Vbeta and 13 Jbeta primers. This table comes from immunoSEQ multiplex PCR, and its TCRdb copy is limited to in-frame clones, with some not included. There are about 200,000 clones in the sample; approximately 79% occur only once, and approximately 4.7% lies in the top ten. The CDR3 extends over 15 amino acids. The ends were cut back, 3 bases at V and 5 bases at J, with 17 bases in the middle. Germline values: CDR1 SGDLS, CDR2 YYNGEE. Study-wide points: A later analysis linked a missense DCLRE1C variant to TCR beta V- and J-gene trimming. Overall, around 150 TCR beta chains were annotated as cytomegalovirus-associated.

As regards this clone: What it binds is not known.

The source of this sequence is a woman aged 30 to 39 in good health and CMV-seropositive. Sequenced material: PBMCs. The gene calls are TRBV9 and TRBJ1-2, with a possible D match to TRBD1 (5 bases). This CDR3 is CASSGTSGRGYGYTF. Written as DNA, the CDR3 is TGTGCCAGCAGCGGGACCTCGGGGAGGGGATATGGCTACACCTTC.